This entry concerns a single TCR beta chain. Its antigen is unknown. One entry per CDR3 protein, called by TCRdb with MiXCR from the 5' RACE reads. The data hold roughly 580,000 distinct CDR3 sequences, with under 20% observed a single time. The data were taken from a study of T-cell memory formation after mild COVID-19. Study-level results: The finding that pre-infection memory included some responding clones suggested that cross-reactive memory joined.

The CDR3 runs 13 residues. Trimming took off 9 bases at V and 7 bases at J, with 19 bases between the two ends. From germline, CDR1 is ENHRY and CDR2 SYGVKD. Sequencing was performed on PBMCs or a T cell subset sorted from them (not recorded which). This clonotype was obtained from an adult woman who had mild COVID-19 (a few samples of this study predate the infection). Cell type and time point are not known. V usage is TRBV10-3 and J usage is TRBJ2-7; weak D call: TRBD1 (6 bases). This CDR3 reads CAIKQGPGVEQYF. CDR3 bases: TGTGCCATAAAACAGGGCCCAGGGGTAGAGCAGTACTTC.